Reported below is one TCR beta chain. This specimen belongs to a study of blood T cell repertoires in COVID-19. Across the whole study: COVID-19 samples from acute and convalescent phases originated in the United States, Italy and Spain. T cells, B-cell-depleted T cells, or PBMCs supplied cDNA or gDNA.

How the authors handled the data: Estimated nucleated cell counts came from reference gene primer amplification. Clones were sequenced by immunoSEQ multiplex PCR, and TCRdb holds only the in-frame ones, with some missing. That table gives V, J and clone size, and the DNA gave D and trimming. The top ten clones hold less than 2.5% of a sample with 87,000 or so clones, around 83% of them seen once. The V end was cut by 3 bases, the J end by 0 bases, with 8 bases between. The V gene's germline CDR1 is LNHDA and CDR2 SQIVND (reference sequence). There are 14 residues in the CDR3. The receptor comes from a woman aged 70-85 years with acute or convalescent COVID-19. Sequenced input: peripheral blood. The V gene is TRBV19, the J gene TRBJ1-1; a weak D match, TRBD1 (5 bases). The CDR3 reads CASSIRQMNTEAFF. DNA of the CDR3: TGTGCCAGTAGTATCCGACAGATGAACACTGAAGCTTTCTTT.